What follows are 15 T cell receptor beta chains derived from one specimen sequenced in a study of T-cell reconstitution after alpha-beta-depleted transplantation in children. Unique molecular identifiers tagged the TCRbeta library. MiXCR, applied by TCRdb to the PCR reads, yields one record per CDR3 protein. The sample lists about 600,000 distinct CDR3 sequences; more than 20% were seen once. The material was PBMCs, mostly from graft donor cells, obtained 360 days after TCRalphabeta/CD19-depleted stem cell transplant. The receptors stem from a boy less than two years old who had a stem cell transplant for acute myeloid leukemia, so the T cells may come from the graft donor.

This clonotype was recorded a few times. This rearrangement joins TRBV11-2 to TRBJ1-4; D remains ambiguous. Germline assignment: CDR1 SGHAT and CDR2 FQNNGV. V was shortened by 3 bases and J by 4 bases, with 3 bases between the two germline ends. CDR3 length: 12 residues. The DNA for the CDR3 is TGTGCCAGCAGCTTTTTTAATGAAAAACTGTTTTTT. This encodes CASSFFNEKLFF.

In this sample, this clonotype turned up many times. The chain recombines TRBV5-1 with TRBJ1-1, with a possible D match to TRBD1 (5 bases). The V gene lost 0 bases and the J gene lost 4 bases, with 19 bases spanning the gap. This CDR3 is built from 17 residues. In germline, CDR1 is SGHRS, CDR2 YFSETQ. CDR3 sequence reads: CASSLGPGPLGTTEAFF. The CDR3 nucleotides read TGCGCCAGCAGCTTGGGCCCGGGACCCCTAGGGACCACTGAAGCTTTCTTT.

This clonotype showed up many times. This chain connects TRBV12-3 or TRBV12-4 to TRBJ2-1; either TRBD1 or TRBD2 may fit D (7 bases each). V lost 5 bases and J 7 bases, leaving 15 bases between the germline ends. This CDR3 contains 14 residues. The CDR3 region is CASSRQGLRNEQFF. Here the CDR3 DNA reads TGTGCCAGCAGTCGACAGGGACTAAGGAATGAGCAGTTCTTC.

A few counts support this clonotype. The rearrangement joins TRBV11-2 to TRBJ2-1; 11 nucleotides match TRBD2. The germline gives CDR1 SGHAT, CDR2 FQNNGV. CDR3 length: 17 amino acids. Unmatched junction bases numbered 14, after V lost 6 bases and J lost 7 bases. The CDR3 DNA reads TGTGCCAGCAGAACCGGGATAGCGGGGGGGCTTATAAATGAGCAGTTCTTC. Amino acid sequence: CASRTGIAGGLINEQFF.

The sample holds a few counts of this clonotype. The chain carries TRBV29-1 and TRBJ2-3; a weak D match, TRBD2 (7 bases). There are 13 residues in the CDR3. The germline V gene has CDR1 SQVTM and CDR2 ANQGSEA. V dropped 3 bases and J dropped 6 bases, with 13 bases sitting between them. CDR3 DNA sequence: TGCAGCGTTGATAGGGGGGGCAGCGATACGCAGTATTTT. As protein: CSVDRGGSDTQYF.

This clonotype has more than one count but fewer than ten. This chain connects TRBV20-1 to TRBJ2-3, with TRBD1 as a possible D gene (6 bases). This CDR3 has 19 residues. Germline CDR1 is DFQATT and CDR2 is SNEGSKA (reference sequence). Trimming removed 0 bases at V and 4 bases at J, with 26 bases between. The CDR3 loop reads CSARDLDRFSQARADTQYF. CDR3 bases: TGCAGTGCTAGAGACCTTGACAGGTTTTCACAAGCTCGCGCAGATACGCAGTATTTT.

This clonotype showed up just a few times. V and J are TRBV20-1 and TRBJ1-4; D gene uncertain. This CDR3 region has 13 residues. V lost 0 bases, J lost 8 bases, and 10 bases lay in between. Germline values: CDR1 DFQATT, CDR2 SNEGSKA (reference sequence). CDR3 loop: CSARDKGWEKLFF. CDR3 nucleotides: TGCAGTGCTAGAGATAAGGGATGGGAAAAACTGTTTTTT.

The chain has TRBV28 and TRBJ2-1, with D hard to call. V was cut by 5 bases and J by 10 bases, with 12 bases left in between. The CDR3 length is 12 residues. CDR1 is MDHEN, CDR2 SYDVKM, per germline. Here the CDR3 DNA reads TGTGCCAGCAGTCCGATGGTGGGGGAGCAGTTCTTC. This codes for CASSPMVGEQFF.

The chain uses TRBV12-3 or TRBV12-4 and TRBJ2-7, with a tentative D call TRBD2 (5 bases). This CDR3 has 14 residues. V gave up 5 bases and J gave up 2 bases, with 13 bases separating them. CDR3 amino acids: CASSPRRSPYEQYF. The CDR3 region has the DNA TGTGCCAGCAGTCCCAGGAGGTCCCCCTACGAGCAGTACTTC.

This clonotype was seen ten or more times. The chain couples TRBV20-1 to TRBJ1-1; weak D call: TRBD1 (5 bases). The V end was cut by 3 bases, the J end by 0 bases, with 11 bases between. Per the germline V gene, CDR1 is DFQATT and CDR2 is SNEGSKA (reference sequence). The CDR3 covers 14 residues. CDR3 region: CSARGRGLNTEAFF. The CDR3 DNA follows: TGCAGTGCTAGGGGTCGGGGCCTGAACACTGAAGCTTTCTTT.

The chain's CDR3 is CASSFSPTNEKLFF. CDR3 DNA sequence: TGCGCCAGCAGCTTTTCTCCAACTAATGAAAAACTGTTTTTT. The V gene is TRBV5-1, the J gene TRBJ1-4; D is unclear. Germline V lookup: CDR1 SGHRS, CDR2 YFSETQ. Trimming shortened V by 2 bases and J by 0 bases, and 5 bases separated the two germline ends. This CDR3 has 14 amino acids.

The chain is built from TRBV10-3 and TRBJ1-1; tentatively, D is TRBD1 (5 bases). CDR1 ENHRY and CDR2 SYGVKD come from the germline V gene. V lost 8 bases and J lost 4, with 14 bases in between. The CDR3 consists of 13 residues. CDR3 DNA sequence: TGTGCCATCGGTGGGACGTCTGCCACTGAAGCTTTCTTT. Protein product: CAIGGTSATEAFF.

This clonotype was detected a few times. V and J are TRBV20-1 and TRBJ2-1, with TRBD2 matching over 12 bases. The germline gives CDR1 DFQATT, CDR2 SNEGSKA (reference sequence). Germline trimming cut 4 bases from V and 4 bases from J; bases unmatched to any gene: 8. The CDR3 totals 16 residues. CDR3 region: CSAKLAGGGFYNEQFF. The CDR3 bases are TGCAGTGCTAAACTAGCGGGGGGCGGATTTTACAATGAGCAGTTCTTC.

The table lists this clonotype with many counts. The chain joins TRBV29-1 to TRBJ2-1, with 7 nucleotides matching TRBD1. The CDR3 has 14 amino acids. Unmatched junction bases numbered 9, after V lost 6 bases and J lost 4 bases. CDR1 is SQVTM, CDR2 ANQGSEA, per germline. The CDR3 region is CSVDGQAFYNEQFF. The CDR3 nucleotides are TGCAGCGTAGATGGACAGGCCTTTTACAATGAGCAGTTCTTC.

The chain employs TRBV18 and TRBJ2-1, with 7 bases aligning to TRBD1. The J segment lost 9 bases and the V segment lost 3 bases, leaving 8 bases of the junction unmatched. The CDR3 is 14 amino acids. CDR1 is KGHSH and CDR2 is LQKENI in the germline V gene. CDR3 residues: CASSPITGEVEQFF. In nucleotides, the CDR3 is TGTGCCAGCTCACCGATTACAGGGGAAGTTGAGCAGTTCTTC.